This T cell receptor (beta chain) was sequenced for a study of cytomegalovirus exposure and HLA in healthy donors. Primers for the PCR totalled 60 Vbeta and 13 Jbeta. TCRdb's copy holds only in-frame clones and misses some; the assay was immunoSEQ multiplex PCR. The repertoire holds over 100,000 clones, about 83% seen once, with roughly 5% in the top ten. The V gene end was trimmed by 5 bases and the J gene end by 7 bases; junction bases not matched to a gene: 5. Per the germline V gene, CDR1 is MNHEY and CDR2 is SMNVEV (reference sequence). The length of the CDR3 is 13 residues. This clone was seen a handful of times.

The origin of this receptor is a woman between 25 and 40 years old in good health and CMV-seronegative. The chain has TRBV27 and TRBJ2-1, with 7 bases aligning to TRBD2. Sequencing was performed on PBMCs. CDR3 region: CASSPTSWNEQFF. The CDR3 DNA sequence: TGTGCCAGCAGTCCGACTAGCTGGAATGAGCAGTTCTTC.